This T cell receptor (beta chain) derives from a study of cytomegalovirus exposure and HLA in healthy donors (dated by TCRdb to about 2017). Study-wide context: In an earlier analysis of several hundred of the donors, under 300 Gb of sequence data and 90 million to 120 million unique TCR beta sequences from about 190 million T cells were reported. An early release covering roughly 580 HLA-typed donors comprised about 300 gigabases of sequencing data and roughly 86 million unique TCR sequences. Along with the approximately 650-subject first cohort, a separate validation cohort of around 120 different subjects was used. The study aimed to test whether cataloging public T cell receptors could reveal signatures of past pathogen exposure. To predict cytomegalovirus infection status, the study combined high-throughput TCR immunosequencing, statistical association of individual TCRs with disease status, and machine learning. An earlier analysis of 587 of the donors applied high-throughput TCR beta sequencing to assess whether each TCR beta V gene segment acted as functional or pseudogenic. Rather than using new phenotypic data, the later analysis identified candidate immune exposures from TCR beta sequences and from how often those sequences occurred across donors. Typing coverage differed by locus: A, B, C, DRB1 and DQB1 were typed in roughly 620-630 donors, DQA1 in approximately 520, DPA1 in some 600, and DPB1 in roughly 470. A later genetic analysis took genome-wide SNP genotypes for about 65% of the 666 donors and used that subset as a discovery cohort. Across under 500 genotyped donors of the cohort, an average of approximately 240,000 unique TCR beta nucleotide sequences per donor were sequenced, and about a sixth of those sequences were non-productive. Four or five DR-DQ haplotypes were handled as single units for association and clustering because linkage in the cohort was strong. A later analysis re-examined previously published TCR beta repertoires from about 700 donors and added high-resolution HLA genotyping to investigate patterns of TCR occurrence. Alongside the repertoire data, information on donor age, sex, ethnicity and CMV serostatus was compiled. HLA typing covered class I and class II loci at four-digit resolution. The T cell repertoires of 700 or so subjects were profiled by immunosequencing and related to cytomegalovirus serostatus. Of the roughly 400 genotyped donors, roughly 85% fell in the genetic ancestry cluster associated with self-reported Caucasian donors. Every repertoire in the discovery cohort had been generated on one and the same sequencing platform. General study outcomes and caveats: The authors suggested that the approach could potentially be extended to other disease states and immunological phenotypes. In an earlier analysis of over 550 of the donors, most TCR beta V segments were observed in productive rearrangements about 87% or about 30% of the time, broadly matching IMGT annotations. A later analysis associated 16,951 TCR beta sequences with specific HLA alleles at a false discovery rate of 0.05. Roughly uniform sequencing depth across donors was assumed in presence/absence analyses, although this assumption may not hold. Because some donors lacked HLA typing at each locus, the association tests relied only on the typed subset. The 87-base-pair reads could not distinguish some IMGT-functional V segments, including TRBV6-2 and TRBV6-3, so those segments were excluded. Because counts were too low, roughly 17 rarely observed V segments, including chromosome 9 orphons, were left out of the earlier analysis of some 600 of the donors. A later genetic analysis associated a missense DCLRE1C variant with V-gene and J-gene trimming of TCR beta chains, and an independent cohort replicated the association. When HLA alleles, especially DR and DQ, strongly co-occurred, TCR associations were difficult to assign to individual alleles. In a later analysis, most CMV-associated TCR beta chains were found to appear HLA-restricted, with HLA associations seemingly driven largely by CMV exposure. Compared with equally common non-associated chains, HLA-associated TCR beta chains in a later analysis were more clonally expanded and had lower generation probabilities. Linkage disequilibrium might explain the correlated functional status among segregating V segments, but an unknown experimental factor could not be excluded. Most TCR sequences were observed very rarely across donors, whereas some public TCRs were present in many individuals. In a later analysis, TCR association rates were found to vary across HLA loci, with the most associated TCRs seen for DRB1 alleles and the fewest for HLA-C alleles. Compared with the approximately 710-donor mean, donors in an Asian-associated ancestry cluster had fewer N-insertions in productive TCRs, according to a later genetic analysis. A few of the identified cytomegalovirus-associated TCR beta chains were confirmed in vitro to be specific for cytomegalovirus antigens. A cluster of highly shared sequence variants was judged likely to represent a technical artifact of the sequencing pipeline. The study listed 164 TCR beta chains as associated with cytomegalovirus. CMV serostatus was the only immune exposure information available for the cohort. Several of the top co-occurrence clusters appeared to be linked to parvovirus B19, influenza, CMV and Epstein-Barr virus, according to a later analysis. A further reported finding was that TCR beta sequences accurately predicted the HLA-A and HLA-B alleles for most subjects in the first cohort. The cohort was sequenced for TCR beta chains only, and without alpha or paired-chain data the features that could be detected were limited. In both the original and validation cohorts, the classifier was reported to diagnose cytomegalovirus status with high specificity and sensitivity.

The library was made by the immunoSEQ multiplex PCR assay. For the multiplex PCR, a mixture combining 60 forward primers for TCR Vbeta segments and 13 reverse primers for TCR Jbeta segments was used. A multiplex PCR assay on genomic DNA amplified the CDR3 region of rearranged TCR beta genes. The amplified TCR beta libraries were sequenced on the Illumina HiSeq System as 87-base-pair reads. Per the source publication's procedure: Across the 500 to 750 repertoires, a later analysis counted approximately 83 million unique TCR beta chains, 9.5 million to 13 million of which were shared by at least two donors. Raw reads were error-corrected and collapsed into unique sequences with a nearest-neighbor algorithm that merged closely related sequences to remove PCR and sequencing errors. To assign V, D and J gene segments, CDR3 sequences were aligned to IMGT reference sequences. For a sequence to be retained, at least a six-nucleotide match to both a V gene segment and a J gene segment was required. Rearrangements were classified as productive when the CDR3 lacked stop codons and remained in frame with V and J, and all other rearrangements were classified as non-productive. Following IMGT convention, CDR3 was defined as the stretch from the second conserved V-encoded cysteine up to the conserved J-encoded phenylalanine. Sequences without an unambiguous match to a single V gene segment were excluded from the earlier analysis of about 640 of the donors. In an earlier analysis of some 590 of the donors, V segments were called functional above 56.7% productive rearrangements and were called segregating when the between-donor standard deviation exceeded 5%. A statistical classification framework was built to diagnose cytomegalovirus status from the catalog of TCR beta chain sequences. In a later analysis, TCR nucleotide sequences were compared against IMGT/GENE-DB human TR gene sequences so that V and J genes could be assigned. In a later analysis, CDR3 sequences and most-parsimonious VDJ recombination scenarios were assigned using the TCRdist pipeline. A later analysis defined each TCR beta chain by its CDR3 amino acid sequence plus V-gene family, and excluded reads lacking a unique V-gene family. A later analysis removed 550 to 650 highly shared, low-generation-probability nucleotide sequences to deal with suspected cross-contamination and a sequencing artifact. In a later analysis, a clonal expansion index for each public chain was calculated from normalized within-repertoire ranks of inferred template counts. In a later analysis, generation probabilities were computed with a VDJ recombination model fitted to out-of-frame rearrangements, and the resulting probabilities were checked against IGoR. A later analysis scored TCR-TCR, TCR-HLA and TCR-CMV co-occurrence with hypergeometric tests, applying a repertoire-size bias correction to TCR pairs. To estimate false discovery rates, a later analysis permuted the HLA or CMV assignments 20 times. In a later analysis, co-occurring TCRs were grouped with DBSCAN, and TCRdist sequence similarity was added when clustering was performed within HLA-allele-positive subsets. Co-occurrence clustering excluded repertoires with fewer than 30,000 or more than 120,000 public chains, plus five with anomalous nucleotide sharing. The table comes from immuneACCESS by way of TCRdb, which keeps in-frame sequences with V and J called. Part of the clones is missing from these tables; in studies checked, under half for an unresolved V gene and the rest for unknown reasons. That table supplies the V and J calls and clone size; D and trimming were determined from the DNA. The sample records 150,000 to 200,000 clones, around three quarters of which are singletons. Of the sample, 2% to 2.5% is held by the ten largest clones.

V is cut by 5 bases and J by 4 bases, and the space between the germline ends is 18 bases. CDR1 and CDR2 were assigned from the germline V gene (reference sequence) as SGHNT and YYREEE. Taken from cysteine to phenylalanine, the CDR3 has 15 residues. Only the CDR3 region is kept as DNA, spanning 45 bases read in frame from base 1. Remarks on this clone: It lacks a known antigen. No quality values exist for individual bases; no much larger clone is one base distant.

In total, about 650 healthy bone marrow donors made up the cohort. At the time of sampling, all cohort members were nominally healthy, though unrecorded immune exposures were likely present. The donor tested CMV seropositive, placing the donor among the 289 seropositive members of the cohort. Each donor provided a peripheral blood sample, and peripheral blood mononuclear cells were used for TCR beta sequencing. The Qiagen DNeasy Blood Extraction Kit was used to extract genomic DNA from the blood cell samples. Here the chain combines TRBV5-4 and TRBJ2-5; tentative D gene TRBD1, with 6 bases matching. The sequence came from a young woman in good health and CMV-seropositive. The specimen was PBMCs. The DNA sequence is as follows: TGTGCCAGCAGTTTCTTCCAGGGGCGGAGAGAGACCCAGTACTTC. It is translated as CASSFFQGRRETQYF.